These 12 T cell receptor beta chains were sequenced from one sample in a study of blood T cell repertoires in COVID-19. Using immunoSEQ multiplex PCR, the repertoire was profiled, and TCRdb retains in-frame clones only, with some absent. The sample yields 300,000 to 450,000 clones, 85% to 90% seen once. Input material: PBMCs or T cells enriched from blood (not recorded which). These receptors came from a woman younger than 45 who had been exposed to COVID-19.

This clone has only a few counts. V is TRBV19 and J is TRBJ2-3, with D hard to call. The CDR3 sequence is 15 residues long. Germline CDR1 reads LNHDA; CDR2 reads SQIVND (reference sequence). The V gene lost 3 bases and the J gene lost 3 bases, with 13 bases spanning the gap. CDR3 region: CASSIGPYGTDTQYF. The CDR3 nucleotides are TGTGCCAGTAGTATCGGTCCCTATGGTACAGATACGCAGTATTTT.

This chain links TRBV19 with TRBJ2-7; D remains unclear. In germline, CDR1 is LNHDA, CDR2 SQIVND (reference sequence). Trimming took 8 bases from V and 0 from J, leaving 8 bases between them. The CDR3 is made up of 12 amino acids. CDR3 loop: CASGTASYEQYF. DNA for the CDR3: TGTGCCAGTGGAACAGCCTCCTACGAGCAGTACTTC.

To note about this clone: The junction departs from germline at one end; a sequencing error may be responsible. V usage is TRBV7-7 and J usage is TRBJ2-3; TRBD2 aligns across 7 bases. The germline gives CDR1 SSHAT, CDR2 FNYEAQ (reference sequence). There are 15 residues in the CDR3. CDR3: CASSFGLAEPDTQYF. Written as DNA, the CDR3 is TGTGCTAGCAGCTTTGGGCTAGCGGAGCCAGATACGCAGTATTTT.

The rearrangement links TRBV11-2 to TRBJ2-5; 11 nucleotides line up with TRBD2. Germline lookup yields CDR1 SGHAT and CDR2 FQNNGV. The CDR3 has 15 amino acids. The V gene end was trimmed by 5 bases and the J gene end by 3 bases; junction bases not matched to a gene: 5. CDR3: CASSPRLAGKETQYF. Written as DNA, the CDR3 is TGTGCCAGCAGCCCAAGACTAGCGGGAAAAGAGACCCAGTACTTC.

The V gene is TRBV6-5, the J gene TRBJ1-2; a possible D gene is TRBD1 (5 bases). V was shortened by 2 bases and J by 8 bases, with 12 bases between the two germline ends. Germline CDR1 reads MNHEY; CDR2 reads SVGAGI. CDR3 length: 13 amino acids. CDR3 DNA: TGTGCCAGCAGTTACGGGGCGGAGAAGGGCTACACCTTC. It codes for CASSYGAEKGYTF.

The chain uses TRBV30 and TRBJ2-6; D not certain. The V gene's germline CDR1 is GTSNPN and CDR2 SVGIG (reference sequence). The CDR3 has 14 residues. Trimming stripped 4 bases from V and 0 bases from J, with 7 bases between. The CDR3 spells CAWTGFSGANVLTF. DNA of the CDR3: TGTGCCTGGACCGGGTTCTCTGGGGCCAACGTCCTGACTTTC.

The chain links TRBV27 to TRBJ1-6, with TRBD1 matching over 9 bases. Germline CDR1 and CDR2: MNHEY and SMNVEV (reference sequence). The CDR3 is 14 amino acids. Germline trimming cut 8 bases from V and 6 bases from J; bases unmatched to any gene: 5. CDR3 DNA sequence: TGTGCCAGCTTCGACAGGGGGTTTAATTCACCCCTCCACTTT. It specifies CASFDRGFNSPLHF.

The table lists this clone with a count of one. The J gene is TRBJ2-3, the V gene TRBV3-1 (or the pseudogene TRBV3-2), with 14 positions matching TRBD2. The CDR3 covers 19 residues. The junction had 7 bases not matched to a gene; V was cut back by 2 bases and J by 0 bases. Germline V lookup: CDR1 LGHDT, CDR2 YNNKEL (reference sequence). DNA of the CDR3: TGTGCCAGCAGCCAATGGGGACTAGCGGGAGCCTCTAGCACAGATACGCAGTATTTT. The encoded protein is CASSQWGLAGASSTDTQYF.

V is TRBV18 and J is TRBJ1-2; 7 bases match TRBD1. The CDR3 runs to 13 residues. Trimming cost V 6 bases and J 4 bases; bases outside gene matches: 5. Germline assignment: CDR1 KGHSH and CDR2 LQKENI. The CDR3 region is CASSPEGAYGYTF. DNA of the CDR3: TGTGCCAGCTCTCCCGAGGGGGCCTATGGCTACACCTTC.

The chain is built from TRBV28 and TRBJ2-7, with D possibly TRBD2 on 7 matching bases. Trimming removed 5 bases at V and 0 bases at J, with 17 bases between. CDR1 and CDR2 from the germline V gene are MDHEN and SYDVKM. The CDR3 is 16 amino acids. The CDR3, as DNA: TGTGCCAGCAGTCTAGGGGGACTACTGCCCTCCTACGAGCAGTACTTC. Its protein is CASSLGGLLPSYEQYF. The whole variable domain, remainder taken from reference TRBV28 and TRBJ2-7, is DVKVTQSSRYLVKRTGEKVFLECVQDMDHENMFWYRQDPGLGLRLIYFSYDVKMKEKGDIPEGYSVSREKKERFSLILESASTNQTSMYLCASSLGGLLPSYEQYFGPGTRLTVT.

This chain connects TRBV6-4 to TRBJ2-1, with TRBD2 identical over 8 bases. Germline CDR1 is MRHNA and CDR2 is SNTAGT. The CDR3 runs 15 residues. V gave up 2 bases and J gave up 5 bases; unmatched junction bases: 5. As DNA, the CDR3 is TGTGCCAGCAGTGACGATACTAGCGGTGACAATGAGCAGTTCTTC. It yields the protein CASSDDTSGDNEQFF.

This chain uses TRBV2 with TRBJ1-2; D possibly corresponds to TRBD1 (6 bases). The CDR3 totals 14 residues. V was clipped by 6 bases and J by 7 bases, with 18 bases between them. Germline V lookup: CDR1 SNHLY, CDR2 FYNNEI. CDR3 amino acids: CASRAGTPGTGYTF. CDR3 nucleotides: TGTGCCAGCAGAGCCGGGACACCAGGTACTGGCTACACCTTC.